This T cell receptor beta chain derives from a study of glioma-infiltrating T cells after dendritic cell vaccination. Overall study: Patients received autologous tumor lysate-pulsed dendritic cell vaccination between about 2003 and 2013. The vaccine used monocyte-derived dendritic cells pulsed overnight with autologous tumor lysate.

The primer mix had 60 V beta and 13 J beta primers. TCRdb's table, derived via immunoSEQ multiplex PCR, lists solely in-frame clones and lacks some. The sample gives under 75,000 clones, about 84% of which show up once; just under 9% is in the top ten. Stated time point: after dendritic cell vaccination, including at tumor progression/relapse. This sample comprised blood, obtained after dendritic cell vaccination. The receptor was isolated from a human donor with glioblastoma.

In nucleotides, the CDR3 is TGTGCCAGCAGCCTTTTACAACCAGGCACAGATACGCAGTATTTT. It is translated as CASSLLQPGTDTQYF. The V and J genes are TRBV28 and TRBJ2-3; D not resolved. The CDR3 covers 15 residues. Looked up from germline, CDR1 is MDHEN and CDR2 is SYDVKM. Trimming shortened V by 6 bases and J by 1 base, and 14 bases separated the two germline ends.